This T cell receptor beta chain was identified during a study of PD-L1 blockade in urothelial cancer. This clone occurred once. The time point: pretreatment peripheral blood. V lost 3 bases to trimming and J lost 15 bases, with 15 bases between them. CDR3 length: 12 amino acids. Germline V gene data show CDR1 as SGDLS and CDR2 as YYNGEE. Clones were read by immunoSEQ multiplex PCR, and TCRdb kept only the in-frame ones, dropping some. Of 40,000 to 60,000 clones detected, 60% to 85% appear once; the ten largest clones hold about 9.4%. The rearrangement uses TRBV9 and TRBJ1-4; no reliable D call. The sequence was obtained from a man between 70 and 80 years old with urothelial cancer. This specimen was PBMCs, taken around atezolizumab (anti-PD-L1) treatment. The CDR3 nucleotides are TGTGCCAGCAGCGCCCCCGGTGGTCGAGTGTTTTTT. As protein: CASSAPGGRVFF.